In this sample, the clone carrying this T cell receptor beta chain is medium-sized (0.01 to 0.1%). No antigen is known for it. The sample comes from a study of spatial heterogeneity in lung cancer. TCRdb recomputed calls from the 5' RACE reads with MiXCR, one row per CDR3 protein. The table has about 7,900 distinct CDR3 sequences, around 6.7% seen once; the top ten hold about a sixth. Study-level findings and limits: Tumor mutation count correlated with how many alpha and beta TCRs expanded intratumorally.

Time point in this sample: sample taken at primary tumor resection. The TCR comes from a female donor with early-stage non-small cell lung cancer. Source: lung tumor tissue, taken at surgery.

CDR3 loop: CASSFEREQFF. The CDR3 DNA follows: TGCGCCAGCAGCTTCGAGCGAGAGCAGTTCTTC. The J gene is TRBJ2-1, the V gene TRBV5-1; D remains ambiguous. CDR1 is SGHRS and CDR2 is YFSETQ in the germline V gene. Trimming took off 2 bases at V and 10 bases at J, with 7 bases between the two ends. This CDR3 comprises 11 residues.